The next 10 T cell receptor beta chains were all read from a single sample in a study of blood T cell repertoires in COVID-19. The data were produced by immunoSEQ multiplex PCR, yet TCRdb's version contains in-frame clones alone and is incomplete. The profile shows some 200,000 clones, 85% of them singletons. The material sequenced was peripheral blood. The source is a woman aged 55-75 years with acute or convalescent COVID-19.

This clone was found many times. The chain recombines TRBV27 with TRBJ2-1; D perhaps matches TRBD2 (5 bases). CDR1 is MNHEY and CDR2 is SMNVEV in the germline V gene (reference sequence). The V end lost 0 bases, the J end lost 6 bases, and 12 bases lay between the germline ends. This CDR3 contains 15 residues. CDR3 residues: CASSLSPAGVNEQFF. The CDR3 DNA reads TGTGCCAGCAGTTTATCACCCGCCGGGGTCAATGAGCAGTTCTTC.

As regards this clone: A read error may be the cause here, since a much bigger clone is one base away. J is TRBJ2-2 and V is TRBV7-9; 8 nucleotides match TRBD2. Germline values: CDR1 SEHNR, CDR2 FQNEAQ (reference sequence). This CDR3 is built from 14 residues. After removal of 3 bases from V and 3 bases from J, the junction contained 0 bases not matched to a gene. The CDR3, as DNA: TGTGCCAGCAGCTTGGGACTAGACACCGGGGAGCTGTTTTTT. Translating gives CASSLGLDTGELFF.

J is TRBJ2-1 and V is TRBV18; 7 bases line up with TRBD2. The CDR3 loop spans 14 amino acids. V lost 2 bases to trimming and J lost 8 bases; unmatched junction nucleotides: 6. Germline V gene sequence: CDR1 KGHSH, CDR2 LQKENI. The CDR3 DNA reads TGTGCCAGCTCACCATTGACGGGAGGAGATGAGCAGTTCTTC. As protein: CASSPLTGGDEQFF. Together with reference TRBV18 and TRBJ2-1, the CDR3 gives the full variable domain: NAGVMQNPRHLVRRRGQEARLRCSPMKGHSHVYWYRQLPEEGLKFMVYLQKENIIDESGMPKERFSAEFPKEGPSILRIQQVVRGDSAAYFCASSPLTGGDEQFFGPGTRLTVL.

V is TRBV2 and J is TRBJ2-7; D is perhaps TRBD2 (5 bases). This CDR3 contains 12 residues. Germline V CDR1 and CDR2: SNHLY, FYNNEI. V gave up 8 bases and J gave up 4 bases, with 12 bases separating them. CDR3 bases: TGTGCCAGCGGGGAGCAGTTATACGAGCAGTACGTC. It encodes CASGEQLYEQYV.

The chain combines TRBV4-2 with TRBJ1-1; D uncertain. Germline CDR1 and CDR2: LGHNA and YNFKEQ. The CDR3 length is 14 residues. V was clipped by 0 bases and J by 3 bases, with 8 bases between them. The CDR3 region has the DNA TGTGCCAGCAGCCAAGATCATCAGGACACTGAAGCTTTCTTT. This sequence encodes CASSQDHQDTEAFF.

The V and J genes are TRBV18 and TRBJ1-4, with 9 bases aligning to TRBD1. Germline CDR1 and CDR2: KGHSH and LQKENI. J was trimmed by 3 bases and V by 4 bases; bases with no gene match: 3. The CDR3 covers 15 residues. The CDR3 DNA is TGTGCCAGCTCACTACGACAGGGGGCTAATGAAAAACTGTTTTTT. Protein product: CASSLRQGANEKLFF.

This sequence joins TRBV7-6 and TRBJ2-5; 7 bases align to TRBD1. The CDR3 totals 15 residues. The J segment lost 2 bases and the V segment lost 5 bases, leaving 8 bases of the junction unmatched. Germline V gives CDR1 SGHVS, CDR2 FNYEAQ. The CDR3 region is CASSTVPGQQETQYF. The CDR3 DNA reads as TGTGCCAGCAGCACCGTCCCGGGACAGCAAGAGACCCAGTACTTC.

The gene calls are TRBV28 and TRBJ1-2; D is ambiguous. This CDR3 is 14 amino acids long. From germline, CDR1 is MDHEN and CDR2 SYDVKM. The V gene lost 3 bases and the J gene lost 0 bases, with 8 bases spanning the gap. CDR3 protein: CASSFVSSNYGYTF. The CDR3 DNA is TGTGCCAGCAGTTTTGTCAGTTCTAACTATGGCTACACCTTC.

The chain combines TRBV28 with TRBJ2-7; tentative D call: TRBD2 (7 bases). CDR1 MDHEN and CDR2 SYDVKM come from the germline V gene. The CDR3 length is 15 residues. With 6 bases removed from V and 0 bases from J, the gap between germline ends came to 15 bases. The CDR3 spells CASSPRGEGSYEQYV. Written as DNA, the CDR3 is TGTGCCAGCAGCCCGAGGGGGGAGGGCTCCTACGAGCAGTACGTC.

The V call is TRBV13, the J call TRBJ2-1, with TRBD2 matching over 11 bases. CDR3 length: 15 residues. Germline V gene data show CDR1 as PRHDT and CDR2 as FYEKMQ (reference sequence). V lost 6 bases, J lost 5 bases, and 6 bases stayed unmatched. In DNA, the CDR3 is TGTGCCAGCAGGATAGCGGGAGGGCCGCACAATGAGCAGTTCTTC. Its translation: CASRIAGGPHNEQFF.